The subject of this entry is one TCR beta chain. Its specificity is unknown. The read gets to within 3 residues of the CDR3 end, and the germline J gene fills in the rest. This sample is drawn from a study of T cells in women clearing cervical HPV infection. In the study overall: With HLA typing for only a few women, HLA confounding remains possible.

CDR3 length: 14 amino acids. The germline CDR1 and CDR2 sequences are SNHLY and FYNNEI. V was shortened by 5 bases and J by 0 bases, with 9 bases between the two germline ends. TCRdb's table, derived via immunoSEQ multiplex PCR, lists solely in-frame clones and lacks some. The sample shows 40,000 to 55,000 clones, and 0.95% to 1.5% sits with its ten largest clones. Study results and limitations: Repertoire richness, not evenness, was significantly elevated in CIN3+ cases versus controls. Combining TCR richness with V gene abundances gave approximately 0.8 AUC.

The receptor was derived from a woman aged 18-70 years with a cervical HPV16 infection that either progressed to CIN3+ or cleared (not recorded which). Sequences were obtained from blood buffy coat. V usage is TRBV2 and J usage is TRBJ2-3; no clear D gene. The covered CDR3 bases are TGTGCCAGCAGTTTAGCCGCTAGCACAGATACG. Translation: CASSLAASTDT. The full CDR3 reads CASSLAASTDTQYF.